The T cell receptor (beta chain) described here comes from a study of blood T cells in healthy people across ages (dated by TCRdb to between 2014 and 2016). At the level of the whole study: In model experiments, template switching captured about one uniquely barcoded TCR beta cDNA molecule for every two T cells. Using deep sequencing normalized with unique cDNA molecular identifiers, the study measured how TCR beta repertoire diversity changes with age. Two additional independent replicas of 1 million unique cDNA reads from the same blood draw were analyzed for two donors (one aged 18 to 29 and one aged 80 or older). The donors were split into four age groups: young (average 16 years), middle-aged (39), aged (62) and long-lived (approximately 80). Donors of different ages were randomly distributed across sequencing lanes to avoid experimental bias.

From cysteine to phenylalanine, the CDR3 is 13 amino acids long. The entry retains the CDR3 DNA only, 39 bases that are in frame from base 1. Per the germline V gene, ENHRY is the CDR1 and SYGVKD is the CDR2. The paper as a whole reports these results and caveats: Compared with the aged group, the long-lived group had more naive CD4+ T cells, fewer expanded clones and increased TCR diversity, a pattern suggesting age selection. Observed TCR beta diversity per million T cells fell roughly linearly with age, and a significant reduction was already apparent by age about 43. Donor CMV infection status was unknown, potentially confounding age-related changes in expanded clonotypes. Because profiling used bulk unsorted PBMCs, naive and antigen-experienced compartments could not be compared conclusively. A strong correlation was found between observed TCR beta diversity and the percentage of naive T cells measured by flow cytometry. Estimates of total diversity based on one million sequenced T cells were considered lower bounds and underestimates.

This clonotype was counted only a few times. Its cognate antigen has yet to be identified. Per-base quality was not reported, and no clone a single base away is much larger than it. Donors were 40 or so systemically healthy Caucasian individuals from Russia aged roughly 6 to 90 years. Each donor gave roughly 9 milliliters of peripheral blood, drawn into EDTA-treated Vacutainer tubes. Ficoll-Paque density-gradient centrifugation was used to isolate PBMCs, with at least 6 million per sample. Trizol reagent was used to extract total RNA from PBMCs, with at least 5 micrograms per sample. For every donor, flow cytometry on a PBMC aliquot measured the percentage of naive CD45RAhigh/CD27high T cells. The library was prepared using 5' RACE. Sequencing was performed on an Illumina HiSeq 2500. A second roughly 6 to 12 cycle PCR used a sample-barcoded 5' primer and a J-beta primer mix. A unique molecular identifier was introduced onto each TCR beta cDNA molecule by a template-switch 5' adaptor carrying 12 random nucleotides. Each sample yielded at least 2.5 million CDR3-containing paired-end reads. First-strand cDNA was synthesized from all RNA with the Mint cDNA synthesis kit, primed by a TRBC-specific oligonucleotide. Following uracil-DNA glycosylase treatment, a first 18-cycle PCR with universal primers M1SS and BC2_uni_R was performed on all cDNA. The original pipeline was this. For normalization, 1 million high-quality reads were randomly selected from each sample, with every read carrying a distinct molecular identifier. Instead of being binned into consensus sequences, reads with shared molecular identifiers were discarded. MiTCR, with a Q25 quality threshold and the strictest error-elimination algorithm, was used for CDR3 identification, clonotype clustering and error correction. Lower-bound total TCR beta diversity was estimated with a nonparametric unseen species model using Euler transformation. TCRdb handled the public reads itself, with Q25 trimming in fastp and clone calling in MiXCR, and kept productive beta chains. Here each entry gathers all rows of one CDR3 protein and keeps the most common genes and DNA. These V and J calls are TCRdb output, not the study's own analysis. This sample comprises 550,000 to 700,000 distinct CDR3 sequences, 27% of them detected only once. In total, the top ten clones hold around 20% of the sample.

The chain links TRBV10-3 with TRBJ2-5, with 8 bases matching TRBD1. The closer fit of TRBJ2-7 to the DNA end suggests the J call may be wrong. The sequencing sample was made of blood. The receptor was isolated from a woman in her 70s in good health. The CDR3: CAISARQGYEQYF. The DNA sequence is as follows: TGTGCCATCAGTGCTAGACAGGGGTACGAGCAGTACTTC.